A selection of T cell receptor beta chains follows, all from one sample in a study of shared clonotypes between healthy human individuals. Clones were sequenced by immunoSEQ multiplex PCR, and TCRdb holds only the in-frame ones, with some missing. Of over 2,000,000 clones detected, about 93% appear once; the ten largest clones hold about 1.6%. Sequencing was done on a sample of naive CD8+ T cells from PBMCs. The receptor set was obtained from a man younger than 30 in good health. Some clones in this sample may be carry-over from other donors' samples. The conserved cysteine and the conserved F or W are not part of the CDR3 here.

V,length,J,CDR3
TRBV19,16,TRBJ2-6,ASTIPGTGTSGANVLT
TRBV9,14,TRBJ2-2,ASSLPREYRTGELF
TRBV13,14,TRBJ2-2,ASRQITGGATGELF
TRBV28,12,TRBJ2-5,ASGRDIQQETQY
TRBV7-2,13,TRBJ2-3,ASSLGAGVTDTQY
TRBV2,8,TRBJ1-2,ASMEDGYT
TRBV11-2,11,TRBJ1-2,ASSLTANYGYT
TRBV27,13,TRBJ1-2,ASKGQGGLLDGYT
TRBV19,10,TRBJ1-5,ASSIGGQPQH
TRBV28,12,TRBJ1-1,ASSLKTGDTEAF
TRBV7-9,11,TRBJ1-1,ASSLGGGTEAF
TRBV7-8,14,TRBJ2-7,ASSLAALRGRGEQY
TRBV29-1,10,TRBJ1-3,SVVLSGNTIY
TRBV7-9,14,TRBJ2-3,ASSLYQGPELDTQY
TRBV27,13,TRBJ1-6,ASSPLRTGGSPLH
TRBV15,10,TRBJ2-2,ATSRGAGELF
TRBV19,17,TRBJ2-5,ASSPEGPIGGNNQETQY
TRBV7-6,13,TRBJ1-1,ASSPGRLGNTEAF
TRBV6-5,9,-,ASSNSYEQY
TRBV7-8,15,TRBJ2-2,ASSLALAGAPPGELF
TRBV7-9,12,TRBJ2-2,ASSPAYFTGELF
TRBV5-6,14,TRBJ2-7,ASSLGAGGPIHEQY
TRBV5-1,12,TRBJ2-5,ASSLALAGETQY
TRBV2,13,TRBJ2-5,ASSDWGAAQETQY
TRBV10-3,9,TRBJ1-1,ATSSGTEAF
TRBV28,13,TRBJ1-5,ASRHQTGLGQPQH
TRBV6-6,13,TRBJ2-7,ASSYSDLTLHEQY
TRBV27,15,TRBJ1-4,ASSFLPLGATNEKLF
TRBV6-6,11,TRBJ1-4,ASSYYTFEKLF
TRBV6-5,13,TRBJ2-1,ASSYSKSLGHEQF
TRBV5-1,13,TRBJ1-1,ASSLDLGMAAEAF
TRBV18,13,TRBJ1-5,ASSPRDGLNQPQH
TRBV19,12,TRBJ2-3,ASSTGVWGDTQY
TRBV18,14,TRBJ1-5,ASSPSPGGLAQPQH
TRBV27,11,TRBJ2-7,ASSSSGGYEQY
TRBV5-1,14,TRBJ2-7,ASSGRDGLTSYEQY
TRBV7-8,14,TRBJ2-7,ASSFPVAGVSYEQY
TRBV6-5,13,TRBJ2-7,ASSMQIGSIHEQY
TRBV2,14,TRBJ2-5,ASLPRQRGLQETQY
TRBV19,10,TRBJ2-2,ASQEHTGELF
TRBV9,13,TRBJ2-3,ASSVEAAGTDTQY
TRBV4-3,16,TRBJ1-2,ASSLDQGSGALGDGYT
TRBV6-1,12,TRBJ2-7,ASSEVLSGHEQY
TRBV10-3,14,TRBJ1-2,AISESNTRANYGYT
TRBV7-9,10,TRBJ2-5,AGGDRLETQY
TRBV28,10,TRBJ2-7,ASSLGEYEQY
TRBV28,14,TRBJ2-1,ASSSITGSSYNEQF
TRBV28,12,TRBJ1-4,ASKLPREGEKLF
TRBV7-9,12,TRBJ2-7,ASSSGGTASEQY
TRBV7-9,14,TRBJ2-5,ASSSRLAHTQETQY
TRBV18,14,TRBJ2-1,ASSPPHRASYNEQF
TRBV11-2,12,TRBJ2-2,ASSLWGDTGELF
TRBV5-6,13,TRBJ2-1,ASSYPGLGSHEQF
TRBV28,15,TRBJ2-1,ASSSRLAASSYNEQF
TRBV27,12,TRBJ2-1,ASSSPWGYNEQF
TRBV5-1,14,TRBJ2-5,ASSRKAGGFQETQY
TRBV2,10,TRBJ2-2,ASSDGRGELF
TRBV9,13,TRBJ2-3,ASEAGRDSTDTQY
TRBV14,14,TRBJ2-1,ASSLWESLWNNEQF